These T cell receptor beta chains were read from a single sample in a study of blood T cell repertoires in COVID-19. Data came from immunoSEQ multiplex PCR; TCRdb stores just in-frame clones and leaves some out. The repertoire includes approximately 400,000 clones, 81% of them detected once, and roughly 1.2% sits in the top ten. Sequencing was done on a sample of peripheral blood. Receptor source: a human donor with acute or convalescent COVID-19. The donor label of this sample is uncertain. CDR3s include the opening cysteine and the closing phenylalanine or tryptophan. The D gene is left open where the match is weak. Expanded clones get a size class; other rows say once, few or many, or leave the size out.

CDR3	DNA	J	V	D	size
CATSDSGQLYEQYF	TGTGCCACCAGTGATTCGGGACAACTCTACGAGCAGTACTTC	TRBJ2-7	TRBV24-1	NA	NA
CASSQDGTGRYEQYF	TGTGCCAGCAGCCAAGACGGAACAGGGCGCTACGAGCAGTACTTC	TRBJ2-7	TRBV3-1/TRBV3-2	NA	once
CASSPPAGGLGDTQYF	TGCGCCAGCAGCCCCCCGGCGGGAGGGCTCGGGGATACGCAGTATTTT	TRBJ2-3	TRBV5-1	TRBD2	NA
CASTDRVDYGYTF	TGTGCCAGCACCGACAGGGTCGACTATGGCTACACCTTC	TRBJ1-2	TRBV28	TRBD1	NA
CAWSSLSGKLFF	TGTGCCTGGAGTTCACTATCTGGGAAACTGTTTTTT	TRBJ1-4	TRBV30	NA	NA
CATSDRVGMKTQYF	TGTGCCACCAGCGACAGGGTTGGTATGAAGACCCAGTACTTC	TRBJ2-5	TRBV15	TRBD1	NA
CASSSIGQGRAFF	TGTGCCAGCAGTTCTATAGGACAGGGGAGGGCTTTCTTT	TRBJ1-1	TRBV12-3/TRBV12-4	TRBD1	NA
CASSQQSYFGGSYGYTF	TGTGCCAGTAGTCAACAGTCATATTTTGGCGGGAGCTATGGCTACACCTTC	TRBJ1-2	TRBV19	NA	NA
CASSLASAGNYGYTF	TGTGCCAGCAGCTTAGCCTCGGCAGGGAACTATGGCTACACCTTC	TRBJ1-2	TRBV7-9	NA	once
CASSLSGTSYNEQFF	TGTGCCAGCAGCTTGAGCGGGACATCCTACAATGAGCAGTTCTTC	TRBJ2-1	TRBV7-6	NA	NA
CASSLSSDSSPLHF	TGTGCCAGCAGCTTATCCAGTGACAGTTCACCCCTCCACTTT	TRBJ1-6	TRBV11-2	NA	NA
CAWSVAAGEAFF	TGTGCCTGGAGTGTGGCCGCTGGTGAAGCTTTCTTT	TRBJ1-1	TRBV30	NA	NA
CASSLEQGPQHF	TGTGCCAGCAGCTTAGAACAGGGGCCCCAGCATTTT	TRBJ1-5	TRBV7-9	NA	NA
CASSLRTGSKAFF	TGTGCCAGCAGTCTGCGGACAGGGAGTAAAGCTTTCTTT	TRBJ1-1	TRBV28	TRBD1	few
CASSSLRDRQLTRTEAFF	TGTGCCAGCAGTTCCCTCCGGGACAGACAATTAACAAGGACTGAAGCTTTCTTT	TRBJ1-1	TRBV28	TRBD1	NA
CSVAGGLGEKLFF	TGCAGCGTTGCGGGGGGGCTAGGTGAAAAACTGTTTTTT	TRBJ1-4	TRBV29-1	NA	NA
CASRRTGLAYEQYF	TGTGCCAGCAGGCGGACAGGTTTGGCCTACGAGCAGTACTTC	TRBJ2-7	TRBV25-1	TRBD1	NA
CASRAPILANEQFF	TGTGCCAGCAGAGCACCTATACTAGCGAATGAGCAGTTCTTC	TRBJ2-1	TRBV2	TRBD2	few
CASSPQGNGQPQHF	TGTGCCAGCAGCCCACAGGGGAACGGCCAGCCCCAGCATTTT	TRBJ1-5	TRBV6-5	TRBD1	NA
CASSPTLDSLYGYTF	TGTGCCAGCAGTCCGACTCTAGACAGTCTCTATGGCTACACCTTC	TRBJ1-2	TRBV27	NA	NA
CASSLVQAERNTEAFF	TGCGCCAGCAGCTTGGTACAGGCCGAGAGGAACACTGAAGCTTTCTTT	TRBJ1-1	TRBV5-1	NA	NA
CASSVGRQVSTDTQYF	TGTGCCAGCAGCGTGGGGCGACAGGTTAGCACAGATACGCAGTATTTT	TRBJ2-3	TRBV9	NA	NA
CSVSSGRARETQYF	TGCAGCGTTAGTAGCGGGAGGGCCCGGGAGACCCAGTACTTC	TRBJ2-5	TRBV29-1	TRBD2	few
CATEDYYEQYF	TGTGCCACAGAGGATTACTACGAGCAGTACTTC	TRBJ2-7	TRBV19	NA	few
CASNEQALYGYTF	TGTGCCAGCAACGAGCAGGCACTTTATGGCTACACCTTC	TRBJ1-2	TRBV6-5	NA	NA
CASSPQTTGNEKLFF	TGTGCCAGCTCACCACAGACGACAGGGAACGAAAAACTGTTTTTT	TRBJ1-4	TRBV18	TRBD1	NA
CASSMGAITDTQYF	TGCGCCAGCAGCATGGGGGCAATCACAGATACGCAGTATTTT	TRBJ2-3	TRBV5-1	NA	NA
CASRGGLNSYEQYF	TGCGCCAGCAGGGGGGGTCTAAACTCCTACGAGCAGTACTTC	TRBJ2-7	TRBV5-1	NA	NA
CASSPTPMPYGQYF	TGTGCCAGCAGCCCTACTCCCATGCCCTACGGGCAGTACTTC	TRBJ2-7	TRBV11-2	NA	NA
CASSQGGPYSNQPQHF	TGTGCCAGCAGCCAGGGAGGCCCCTATAGCAATCAGCCCCAGCATTTT	TRBJ1-5	TRBV3-1/TRBV3-2	NA	NA